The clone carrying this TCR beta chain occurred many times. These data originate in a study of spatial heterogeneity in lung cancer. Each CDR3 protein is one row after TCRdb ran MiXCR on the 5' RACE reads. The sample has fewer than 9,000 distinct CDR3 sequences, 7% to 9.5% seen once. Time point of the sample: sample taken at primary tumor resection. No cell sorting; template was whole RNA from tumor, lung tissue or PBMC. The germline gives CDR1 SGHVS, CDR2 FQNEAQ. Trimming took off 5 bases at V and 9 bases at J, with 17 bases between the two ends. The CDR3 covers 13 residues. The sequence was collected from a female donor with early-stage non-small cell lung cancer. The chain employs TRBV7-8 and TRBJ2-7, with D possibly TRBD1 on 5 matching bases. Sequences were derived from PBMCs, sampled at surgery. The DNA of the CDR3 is TGTGCCAGCAGCCGCACAGTGGAGCAGGGGCAGTACTTC. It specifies CASSRTVEQGQYF.